This TCR beta chain was recorded in a study of CD8 T cells in Susac syndrome. RNA amounts of roughly 0.5 to 1 ug underwent reverse transcription with random hexamers. TCRdb fed the immunoSEQ multiplex PCR reads into MiXCR, producing one record per CDR3 protein. Found here are around 140,000 distinct CDR3 sequences, roughly 80% of them singletons; the top ten hold about 0.51%. This clonotype was found once. This CDR3 spans 15 amino acids. V was trimmed by 0 bases and J by 1 base, leaving 9 bases between them. The germline CDR1 and CDR2 sequences are SGHTS and YDEGEE. The chain is built from TRBV5-8 and TRBJ2-3; D perhaps matches TRBD1 (6 bases). Input material: CD8+ T cells from PBMCs. This clonotype was obtained from a human donor with multiple sclerosis. The CDR3 coding sequence is TGTGCCAGCAGCTTGGACAGGGACCGCACAGATACGCAGTATTTT. This sequence encodes CASSLDRDRTDTQYF.